This record looks at one TCR beta chain sequence and its context. This sample was included in a study of blood T cell repertoires in COVID-19. Study-wide context: COVID-19 samples from acute and convalescent phases originated in the United States, Italy and Spain. In each case, the material was cDNA or gDNA derived from T cells, B-cell-depleted T cells, or PBMCs.

Per the original data handling: Estimation of nucleated cell counts relied on the amplification of reference gene primers. Assay used: immunoSEQ multiplex PCR; TCRdb lists only in-frame clones, some missing. V and J calls and clone size come straight from that table; D and trimming were deduced from the DNA. The sample lists about 370,000 clones; 70% to 90% were seen once. From germline, CDR1 is SGHTA and CDR2 FQGNSA. Between the trimmed V and J ends, which lost 4 bases and 2 bases, there was a span of 3 bases. The CDR3 runs to 11 residues. Seattle patient enrollment occurred during active infection, with longitudinal follow-up thereafter.

This chain connects TRBV7-2 to TRBJ2-7; D remains unclear. The source material was peripheral blood. The clonotype comes from a woman aged 30 to 39 with COVID-19, enrolled during active disease. The CDR3 reads CASSYTYEQYF. In DNA form, the CDR3 reads TGTGCCAGCAGCTACACCTACGAGCAGTACTTC.